One and the same sample provided the 14 T cell receptor beta chains below, sequenced in a study of liver allograft versus peripheral blood T cells. Overall study context: Hepatic allograft T cell receptor repertoires were evaluated relative to those present in recipients' peripheral blood.

Via MiXCR, TCRdb re-called the reads, giving one row per CDR3 protein. The table shows 4,500 to 5,500 distinct CDR3 sequences, with less than 20% occurring only once. These receptors were taken from a human patient who had a liver transplant. Some T cells may originate from the graft donor.

This clonotype was observed a few times. The V gene is TRBV6-1, the J gene TRBJ1-5; D remains ambiguous. The CDR3 consists of 13 residues. V was pared by 1 base and J by 7 bases, with 8 bases between. Germline assignment: CDR1 MNHNS and CDR2 SASEGT. The chain's CDR3 is CASSEVDQQPQHF. CDR3 DNA: TGTGCCAGCAGTGAAGTGGACCAACAGCCCCAGCATTTT.

About this clonotype itself: A much larger clone differs by one base, so this may be a read error. This rearrangement joins TRBV9 to TRBJ2-2; D unclear. The ends were cut back, 1 base at V and 6 bases at J, with 13 bases in the middle. Germline V CDR1 and CDR2: SGDLS, YYNGEE. This CDR3 has 15 residues. CDR3 nucleotide sequence: TGTGCCAGCAGCGTATCAGGATCAAACGCCGGGGAGCTGTTTTTT. Protein sequence: CASSVSGSNAGELFF.

This clonotype is medium-sized by share. The chain carries TRBV6-6 and TRBJ1-2; 7 bases match TRBD1. Losses at the gene ends were 6 bases for V and 0 bases for J; bases not matched to a gene: 4. Per the germline V gene, CDR1 is MNHNY and CDR2 is SVGAGI (reference sequence). The CDR3 totals 14 residues. Written as DNA, the CDR3 is TGTGCCAGCAGCCGCGGGACAGCTAACTATGGCTACACCTTC. Amino acid sequence: CASSRGTANYGYTF.

This clonotype turned up a few times. This chain links TRBV7-9 with TRBJ2-2; D is ambiguous. Trimming took 4 bases from V and 4 from J, leaving 7 bases between them. Looked up from germline, CDR1 is SEHNR and CDR2 is FQNEAQ (reference sequence). The CDR3 totals 13 residues. CDR3 DNA: TGTGCCAGCAGCTCCTCGGTCACCGGGGAGCTGTTTTTT. Its protein is CASSSSVTGELFF.

For this clonotype: This could be a read error, since a much larger clone is one nucleotide away. V usage is TRBV6-6 and J usage is TRBJ1-1; 7 bases fit TRBD1. Germline values: CDR1 MNHNY, CDR2 SVGAGI (reference sequence). V gave up 5 bases and J gave up 5 bases; unmatched junction bases: 2. This CDR3 comprises 12 residues. CDR3 coding DNA: TGTGCCAGCAGTACAGGGGAAACTGAAGCTTTCTTT. Amino acids: CASSTGETEAFF.

To note about this clonotype: A read error may explain this, as a much larger clone is one base away. CDR3 nucleotide sequence: TGTGCCAGCAGTCAGGGCTATGGCTACACCTTC. Its protein is CASSQGYGYTF. The V and J genes are TRBV13 and TRBJ1-2, with a weak D call TRBD1 (5 bases). The CDR3 spans 11 residues. Deletions cut 6 bases from V and 4 bases from J, with 6 bases between. Germline V gene lookup returns CDR1 PRHDT and CDR2 FYEKMQ (reference sequence).

By frequency in the sample, this clonotype is medium-sized. The chain is built from TRBV6-5 and TRBJ2-3, with D possibly being TRBD1 (5 bases). The germline gives CDR1 MNHEY, CDR2 SVGAGI. The V end lost 6 bases, the J end lost 1 base, and 11 bases lay between the germline ends. The CDR3 runs 14 residues. The CDR3, as DNA: TGTGCCAGCAGCTCAGGGTTGGGCACAGATACGCAGTATTTT. Translated: CASSSGLGTDTQYF.

This clonotype has ten or more counts. The chain recombines TRBV7-9 with TRBJ1-5; 8 nucleotides align to TRBD1. Germline values: CDR1 SEHNR, CDR2 FQNEAQ (reference sequence). The CDR3 sequence is 15 residues long. With V trimmed by 5 bases and J by 7 bases, 10 bases remained unmatched. The CDR3 nucleotides read TGTGCCAGCAGCCCCCAGGGGGCCGGGGGGCAGCCCCAGCATTTT. Protein product: CASSPQGAGGQPQHF.

This clonotype was seen many times. At one of its ends the junction is not consistent with the germline gene, which may arise from a read error. The chain combines TRBV27 with TRBJ2-7, with D perhaps matching TRBD1 (5 bases). Germline V gene lookup returns CDR1 MNHEY and CDR2 SMNVEV (reference sequence). This CDR3 has 14 residues. The DNA for the CDR3 is TGTGCCAGCAGTCTATCAGGGTCCCACTACGAGCAGTACTTC. It codes for CASSLSGSHYEQYF.

By its share, this clonotype is medium-sized. This rearrangement joins TRBV6-2 or TRBV6-3 to TRBJ1-1; unclear D gene. CDR1 is MNHEY and CDR2 is SVGEGT in the germline V gene. This CDR3 comprises 12 residues. Trimming pared 2 bases from V and 10 bases from J, leaving 11 bases between. CDR3 protein: CASSYTAVTAFF. CDR3 coding DNA: TGTGCCAGCAGTTACACGGCAGTAACAGCTTTCTTT.

This clonotype is categorized as medium-sized (0.01 to 0.1%). This rearrangement joins TRBV6-6 to TRBJ1-1; D is unresolved. V was cut by 6 bases and J by 0 bases, with 11 bases left in between. The CDR3 contains 14 residues. The germline V gene encodes CDR1 MNHNY and CDR2 SVGAGI (reference sequence). The CDR3 sequence: CASSNGGMNTEAFF. In nucleotides, the CDR3 is TGTGCCAGCAGCAACGGCGGGATGAACACTGAAGCTTTCTTT.

The sample holds a few counts of this clonotype. The DNA for the CDR3 is TGTGCCAGCAGTTCCACCGGGACAGCAAATGGCTACACCTTC. This codes for CASSSTGTANGYTF. J is TRBJ1-2 and V is TRBV12-3 or TRBV12-4, with 7 bases that match TRBD1. The CDR3 extends over 14 amino acids. Germline trimming cut 4 bases from V and 6 bases from J; bases unmatched to any gene: 8.

This clonotype was recorded a few times. The chain combines TRBV12-3 or TRBV12-4 with TRBJ2-7; D may be TRBD1 (5 bases). The CDR3 has 15 amino acids. V lost 3 bases to trimming and J lost 2 bases, with 14 bases between them. The CDR3 DNA is TGTGCCAGCAGTTTTATCCGACAGTCAACCTACGAGCAGTACTTC. Protein: CASSFIRQSTYEQYF.

This clonotype was observed a single time. The chain employs TRBV27 and TRBJ2-3; TRBD1 matches 8 bases. J was trimmed by 6 bases and V by 2 bases; bases with no gene match: 10. Per germline, CDR1 MNHEY and CDR2 SMNVEV (reference sequence). The CDR3 loop spans 16 amino acids. For the CDR3, the DNA is TGTGCCAGCAGTTTAGAGGGTGGACAGGGTCTCGATACGCAGTATTTT. It translates to CASSLEGGQGLDTQYF.